This T cell receptor (beta chain) came from a study of T cell repertoires in cytomegalovirus infection. Study overall: Signatures in public TCR beta sequences pointed to both CMV infection and matching HLA type. Study-wide findings and caveats: The cumulative frequency of public TCR beta families identified carriers of CMV plus the relevant HLA. What dominated the ex vivo response were HLA-C-restricted CMV-specific TCR beta clonotypes.

The germline V gene has CDR1 SNHLY and CDR2 FYNNEI. CDR3 length: 14 residues. Germline trimming cut 5 bases from V and 6 bases from J; bases unmatched to any gene: 4. This clonotype was seen ten or more times. The antigen is unknown. TCRdb reprocessed the reads with MiXCR, giving one entry per CDR3 protein. The table has some 350,000 distinct CDR3 sequences, around 18% seen once; the top ten hold roughly 8.7%. The TCR was taken from a human donor in good health (CMV status not recorded). Some clones in this sample may be carry-over from other donors' samples. The sample was PBMCs. The chain couples TRBV2 to TRBJ2-1; 10 bases align to TRBD2. The CDR3 loop reads CASSRTSGVNEQFF. The CDR3 DNA reads as TGTGCCAGCAGTCGGACTAGCGGAGTCAATGAGCAGTTCTTC. Filled out from reference TRBV2 and TRBJ2-1, the complete variable domain reads EPEVTQTPSHQVTQMGQEVILRCVPISNHLYFYWYRQILGQKVEFLVSFYNNEISEKSEIFDDQFSVERPDGSNFTLKIRSTKLEDSAMYFCASSRTSGVNEQFFGPGTRLTVL.